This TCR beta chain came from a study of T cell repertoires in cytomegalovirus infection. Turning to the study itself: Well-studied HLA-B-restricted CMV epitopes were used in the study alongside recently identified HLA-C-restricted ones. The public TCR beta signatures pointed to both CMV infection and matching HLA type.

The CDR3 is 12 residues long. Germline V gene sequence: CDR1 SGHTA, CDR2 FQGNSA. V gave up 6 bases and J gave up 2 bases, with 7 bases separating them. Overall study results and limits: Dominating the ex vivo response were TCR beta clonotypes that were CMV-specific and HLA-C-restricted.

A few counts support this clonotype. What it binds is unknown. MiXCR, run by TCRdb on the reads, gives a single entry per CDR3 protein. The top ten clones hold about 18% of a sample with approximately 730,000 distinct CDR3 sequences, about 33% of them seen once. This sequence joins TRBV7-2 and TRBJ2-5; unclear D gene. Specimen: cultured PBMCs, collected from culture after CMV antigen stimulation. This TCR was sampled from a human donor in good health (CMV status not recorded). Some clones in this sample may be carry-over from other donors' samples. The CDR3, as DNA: TGTGCCAGCAGTTTACAGCAAGAGACCCAGTACTTC. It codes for CASSLQQETQYF. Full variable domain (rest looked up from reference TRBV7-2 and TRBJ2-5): GAGVSQSPSNKVTEKGKDVELRCDPISGHTALYWYRQSLGQGLEFLIYFQGNSAPDKSGLPSDRFSAERTGGSVSTLTIQRTQQEDSAVYLCASSLQQETQYFGPGTRLLVL.